Below are 14 T cell receptor beta chains sequenced from a single sample in a study of human T cells and chemical hapten exposure. Individual cDNA molecules in this library carried unique molecular identifiers. MiXCR was run by TCRdb on the reads, yielding one entry per CDR3 protein. This table has 120,000 or so distinct CDR3 sequences, 8.5% to 9% appearing once. Total RNA came from unfractionated whole blood. The material sequenced was whole blood. The receptor set was obtained from a human donor in good health. Some clones in this sample may be carry-over from other donors' samples.

This clonotype has a count of ten or more. J is TRBJ2-1 and V is TRBV5-1; maybe TRBD1 (7 bases). The CDR3 runs to 16 residues. Germline-derived CDR1 and CDR2 are SGHRS and YFSETQ. V lost 2 bases to trimming and J lost 1 base, with 13 bases between them. CDR3 region: CASSLWSGGSYNEQFF. DNA of the CDR3: TGCGCCAGCAGCTTATGGTCAGGGGGGTCCTACAATGAGCAGTTCTTC.

Only a few counts were recorded for this clonotype. The rearrangement uses TRBV5-1 and TRBJ2-3; D is unclear. Germline V CDR1 and CDR2: SGHRS, YFSETQ. The V end was cut by 4 bases, the J end by 6 bases, with 6 bases between. CDR3 length: 11 residues. CDR3 DNA sequence: TGCGCCAGCAGCAATAGGGATACGCAGTATTTT. Its translation: CASSNRDTQYF.

The CDR3 loop is CAISGGQQETQYF. CDR3 in DNA: TGTGCCATCAGTGGGGGACAACAAGAGACCCAGTACTTC. This sequence joins TRBV10-3 and TRBJ2-5; the D gene is possibly TRBD1 (6 bases). The length of the CDR3 is 13 residues. Germline lookup yields CDR1 ENHRY and CDR2 SYGVKD. V was shortened by 4 bases and J by 2 bases, with 8 bases between the two germline ends.

This clonotype was seen a few times. The rearrangement uses TRBV11-1 and TRBJ2-2, with TRBD2 matching over 11 bases. The CDR3 is made up of 14 amino acids. Trimming took 7 bases from V and 5 from J; bases not matched to a gene: 3. The germline V gene has CDR1 SGHAT and CDR2 FQDESV (reference sequence). In DNA, the CDR3 is TGTGCCAGCAAACTAGCGGGGGAAACCGGGGAGCTGTTTTTT. Protein: CASKLAGETGELFF.

This sequence joins TRBV19 and TRBJ2-6; TRBD1 is a possible D gene (6 bases). Germline loops: CDR1 LNHDA, CDR2 SQIVND (reference sequence). Between the trimmed V and J ends, which lost 4 bases and 0 bases, there was a span of 16 bases. The CDR3 spans 18 residues. CDR3 amino acids: CASSTLQGPGSGANVLTF. The DNA of the CDR3 is TGTGCCAGTAGTACCCTTCAGGGGCCGGGCTCTGGGGCCAACGTCCTGACTTTC. The variable domain in full, completed from reference TRBV19 and TRBJ2-6, reads DGGITQSPKYLFRKEGQNVTLSCEQNLNHDAMYWYRQDPGQGLRLIYYSQIVNDFQKGDIAEGYSVSREKKESFPLTVTSAQKNPTAFYLCASSTLQGPGSGANVLTFGAGSRLTVL.

This clonotype was detected a few times. V usage is TRBV20-1 and J usage is TRBJ1-1; 8 bases match TRBD1. This CDR3 is 15 amino acids long. Germline V gene lookup returns CDR1 DFQATT and CDR2 SNEGSKA (reference sequence). The V and J ends lost 2 bases and 5 bases, in that order; junction bases with no gene match: 10. The CDR3: CSARLTQGAGTEAFF. For the CDR3, the DNA is TGCAGTGCTAGACTAACCCAGGGGGCGGGAACTGAAGCTTTCTTT.

With respect to this clonotype: A clone one base away is much larger, so this may be a read error. The chain recombines TRBV18 with TRBJ2-6; TRBD1 aligns across 7 bases. The CDR3 loop spans 18 amino acids. Per the germline V gene, CDR1 is KGHSH and CDR2 is LQKENI. Trimming at V came to 3 bases and at J to 1 base, leaving 9 bases not matched to a gene. This CDR3 reads CASSPQDRSSSGANVLTF. The CDR3 nucleotides read TGTGCCAGCTCACCGCAGGACAGGTCTTCGTCTGGGGCCAACGTCCTGACTTTC.

The rearrangement joins TRBV20-1 to TRBJ2-1, with D possibly being TRBD1 (6 bases). CDR1 and CDR2 from the germline V gene are DFQATT and SNEGSKA (reference sequence). The V and J ends lost 2 bases and 3 bases respectively, with 14 bases between them. This CDR3 has 15 residues. The CDR3 DNA follows: TGCAGTGCTAGACCCACAGGGATACTCTACAATGAGCAGTTCTTC. As protein: CSARPTGILYNEQFF.

The chain couples TRBV9 to TRBJ2-3, with 9 bases lining up with TRBD2. Germline CDR1 is SGDLS and CDR2 is YYNGEE. With V trimmed by 5 bases and J by 10 bases, 2 bases remained unmatched. The CDR3 loop spans 11 amino acids. CDR3: CASRRGGAQYF. The CDR3, as DNA: TGTGCCAGCAGGCGGGGGGGCGCGCAGTATTTT.

Notes on this clonotype: A much larger clone lies one base from this, so it may be a read error. The chain is built from TRBV10-3 and TRBJ1-3; D perhaps matches TRBD1 (6 bases). The germline V gene encodes CDR1 ENHRY and CDR2 SYGVKD. Trimming pared 10 bases from V and 4 bases from J, leaving 17 bases between. CDR3 length: 14 amino acids. The CDR3 DNA reads as TGTGCCACCAGGGACACCGTCCCGGGAAACACCATATATTTT. Its protein is CATRDTVPGNTIYF.

The chain employs TRBV10-3 and TRBJ1-2; weak D call: TRBD1 (6 bases). The V gene's germline CDR1 is ENHRY and CDR2 SYGVKD. Trimming took off 5 bases at V and 3 bases at J, with 7 bases between the two ends. The CDR3 length is 12 residues. The CDR3 reads CAISPGDYGYTF. The CDR3 bases are TGTGCCATCAGTCCAGGGGACTATGGCTACACCTTC.

This chain links TRBV10-1 with TRBJ2-2, with 7 bases lining up with TRBD1. There are 14 residues in the CDR3. The germline V gene has CDR1 WNHNN and CDR2 SYGVQD (reference sequence). The J segment lost 3 bases and the V segment lost 5 bases, leaving 3 bases of the junction unmatched. This chain's CDR3 is CASSRTGYTGELFF. CDR3 nucleotide sequence: TGCGCCAGCAGTCGGACAGGCTACACCGGGGAGCTGTTTTTT.

This clonotype turned up a few times. The genes are TRBV20-1 and TRBJ2-7; 11 nucleotides match TRBD2. V lost 1 base and J lost 0; bases outside the gene matches: 5. The CDR3 extends over 16 amino acids. Germline lookup yields CDR1 DFQATT and CDR2 SNEGSKA (reference sequence). The CDR3: CSARALTSGASYEQYF. The CDR3 DNA is TGCAGTGCTAGAGCTCTGACTAGCGGGGCCTCCTACGAGCAGTACTTC.

In its sample, this clonotype was seen a few times. The CDR3 nucleotides read TGTGCCAGCACGGGACTAGCGGATTACGAGCAGTACTTC. Residues: CASTGLADYEQYF. V usage is TRBV3-1 and J usage is TRBJ2-7, with 11 bases matching TRBD2. J gave up 4 bases and V 7 bases, and 3 bases lay outside the gene matches. Looked up from germline, CDR1 is LGHDT and CDR2 is YNNKEL (reference sequence). The CDR3 spans 13 residues.